These 5 T cell receptor beta chains were sequenced from one sample in a study of response to subunit inactivated influenza vaccine (dated by TCRdb to 2016 to 2018). Library preparation was by RT-PCR. Instrument on record: Illumina HiSeq 2500. The public sequencing data were trimmed at Q25 with fastp and processed into clonotypes with MiXCR by TCRdb, which kept only in-frame beta chains. Under each unique CDR3 protein, matching rows form one entry showing the most common genes and DNA. This sample gives fewer than 600,000 distinct CDR3 sequences in total; roughly 7.9% of them show up just once. Approximately 14% of the sample goes to the ten largest clones. The specimen was PBMCs from blood, collected about 24 months after vaccination. These receptors came from a man in his fifties or sixties who received an inactivated influenza vaccine. Donor details come from another sample of the same person, matched by shared clones.

The chain uses TRBV20-1 and TRBJ1-1; D may be TRBD1 (5 bases). This CDR3 contains 15 residues. Germline CDR1 reads DFQATT; CDR2 reads SNEGSKA (reference sequence). The V and J ends lost 6 bases and 1 base respectively, with 18 bases between them. The CDR3 loop reads CSAEGPSKGNTEAFF. In DNA, the CDR3 is TGCAGTGCCGAGGGACCTTCGAAGGGGAACACTGAAGCTTTCTTT.

This clonotype was detected ten times or more. V usage is TRBV4-3 and J usage is TRBJ1-1, with 9 nucleotides matching TRBD1. The germline V gene encodes CDR1 LGHNA and CDR2 YSLEER. CDR3 length: 15 amino acids. Trimming removed 3 bases from V and 1 base from J; junction bases left unmatched: 3. The CDR3 region has the DNA TGCGCCAGCAGCCAGGCACAGGGGGCGAACACTGAAGCTTTCTTT. Its translation is CASSQAQGANTEAFF.

This clonotype was found many times. The CDR3, as DNA: TGTGCCAGCAGTAACCGGGACAGAGCGTACAATGAGCAGTTCTTC. It specifies CASSNRDRAYNEQFF. The chain recombines TRBV6-2 or TRBV6-3 with TRBJ2-1, with 7 bases aligning to TRBD1. The junction had 8 bases not matched to a gene; V was cut back by 5 bases and J by 4 bases. This CDR3 has 15 residues. Germline CDR1 and CDR2: MNHEY and SVGEGT.

A few counts support this clonotype. This chain links TRBV23-1 with TRBJ1-2, with D perhaps TRBD1 (6 bases). TRBV23-1 belongs to the ORF category, with a function that is uncertain. V was pared by 6 bases and J by 2 bases, with 19 bases between. The CDR3 consists of 16 residues. CDR3 coding DNA: TGCGCCAGCAGACCCAGGGGCCTCTGCGGGAACTATGGCTACACCTTC. Protein product: CASRPRGLCGNYGYTF.

This clonotype has a handful of counts. The CDR3 DNA is TGCGCCAGCAGCCAAGACGCCATGAGGGAGACCCAGTACTTC. It encodes CASSQDAMRETQYF. This sequence joins TRBV4-3 and TRBJ2-5; no firm D call. Trimming took 0 bases from V and 5 from J, leaving 10 bases between them. The CDR3 length is 14 residues. Germline V gene sequence: CDR1 LGHNA, CDR2 YSLEER.